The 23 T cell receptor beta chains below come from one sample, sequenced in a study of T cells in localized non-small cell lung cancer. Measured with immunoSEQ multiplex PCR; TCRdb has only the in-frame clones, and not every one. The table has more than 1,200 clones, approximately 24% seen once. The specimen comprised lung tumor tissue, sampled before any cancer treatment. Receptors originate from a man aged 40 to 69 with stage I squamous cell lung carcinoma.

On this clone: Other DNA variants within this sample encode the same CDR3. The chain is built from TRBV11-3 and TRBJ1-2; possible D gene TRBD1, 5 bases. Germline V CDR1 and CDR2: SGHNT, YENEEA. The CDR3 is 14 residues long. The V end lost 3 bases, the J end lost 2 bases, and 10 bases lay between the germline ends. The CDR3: CASSFWQGNYGYTF. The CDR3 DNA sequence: TGTGCCAGCAGCTTCTGGCAGGGCAACTATGGCTACACCTTC.

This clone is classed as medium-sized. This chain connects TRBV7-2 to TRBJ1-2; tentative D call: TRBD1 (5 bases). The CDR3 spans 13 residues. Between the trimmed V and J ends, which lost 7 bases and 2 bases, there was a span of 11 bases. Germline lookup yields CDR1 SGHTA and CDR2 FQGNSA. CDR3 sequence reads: CASTFDRNYGYTF. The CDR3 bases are TGTGCCAGCACCTTTGACAGAAACTATGGCTACACCTTC.

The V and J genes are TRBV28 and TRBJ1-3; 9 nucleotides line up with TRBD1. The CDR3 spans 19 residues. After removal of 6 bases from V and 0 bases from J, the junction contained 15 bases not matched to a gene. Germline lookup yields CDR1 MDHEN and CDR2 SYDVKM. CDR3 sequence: CASRTSGMTGGDSGNTIYF. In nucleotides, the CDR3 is TGTGCCAGCAGGACCAGTGGGATGACAGGGGGTGACTCTGGAAACACCATATATTTT. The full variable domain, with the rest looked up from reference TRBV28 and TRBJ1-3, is DVKVTQSSRYLVKRTGEKVFLECVQDMDHENMFWYRQDPGLGLRLIYFSYDVKMKEKGDIPEGYSVSREKKERFSLILESASTNQTSMYLCASRTSGMTGGDSGNTIYFGEGSWLTVV.

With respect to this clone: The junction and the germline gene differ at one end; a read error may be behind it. The CDR3 bases are TGTGCCAGCAGCCTAGATCCGGGACAGGAGAATGAAAAACTGTTTTTT. Its translation is CASSLDPGQENEKLFF. The chain is built from TRBV11-3 and TRBJ1-4; 8 nucleotides line up with TRBD1. This CDR3 is 16 amino acids long. Germline-derived CDR1 and CDR2 are SGHNT and YENEEA.

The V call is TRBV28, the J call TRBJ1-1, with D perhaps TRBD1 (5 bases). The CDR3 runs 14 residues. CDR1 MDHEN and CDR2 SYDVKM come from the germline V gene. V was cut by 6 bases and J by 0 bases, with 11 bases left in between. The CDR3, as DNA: TGTGCCAGCAGAAGAGGGACCATGAACACTGAAGCTTTCTTT. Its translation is CASRRGTMNTEAFF. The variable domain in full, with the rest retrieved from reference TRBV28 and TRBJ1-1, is DVKVTQSSRYLVKRTGEKVFLECVQDMDHENMFWYRQDPGLGLRLIYFSYDVKMKEKGDIPEGYSVSREKKERFSLILESASTNQTSMYLCASRRGTMNTEAFFGQGTRLTVV.

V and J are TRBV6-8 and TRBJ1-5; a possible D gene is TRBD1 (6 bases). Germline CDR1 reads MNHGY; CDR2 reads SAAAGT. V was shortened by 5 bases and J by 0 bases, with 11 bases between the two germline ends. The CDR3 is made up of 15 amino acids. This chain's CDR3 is CASSRGGYSNQPQHF. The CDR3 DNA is TGTGCCAGCAGTAGGGGGGGCTATAGCAATCAGCCCCAGCATTTT.

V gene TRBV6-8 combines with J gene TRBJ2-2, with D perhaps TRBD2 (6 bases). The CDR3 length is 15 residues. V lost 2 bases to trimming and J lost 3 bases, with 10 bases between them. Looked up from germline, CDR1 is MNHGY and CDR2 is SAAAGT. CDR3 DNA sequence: TGTGCCAGCAGTTACCCCGGCGGGGACACCGGGGAGCTGTTTTTT. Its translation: CASSYPGGDTGELFF.

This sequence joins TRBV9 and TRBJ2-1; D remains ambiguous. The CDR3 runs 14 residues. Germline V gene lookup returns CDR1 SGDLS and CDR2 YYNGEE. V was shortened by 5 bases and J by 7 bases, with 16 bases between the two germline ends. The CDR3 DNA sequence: TGTGCCAGCAGTGAAAAGTCTGGTTTTAATGAGCAGTTCTTC. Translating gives CASSEKSGFNEQFF.

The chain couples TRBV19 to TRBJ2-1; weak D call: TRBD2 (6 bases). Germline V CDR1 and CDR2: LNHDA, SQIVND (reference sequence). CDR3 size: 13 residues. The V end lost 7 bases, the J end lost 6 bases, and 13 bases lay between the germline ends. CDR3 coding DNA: TGTGCCAGTATCGGAGGGCCAGGCAATGAGCAGTTCTTC. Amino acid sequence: CASIGGPGNEQFF.

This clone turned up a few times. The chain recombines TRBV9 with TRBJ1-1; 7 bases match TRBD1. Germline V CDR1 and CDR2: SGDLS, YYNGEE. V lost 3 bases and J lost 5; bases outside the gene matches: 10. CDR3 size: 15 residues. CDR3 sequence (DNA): TGTGCCAGCAGCGACGCACAGGGGACGAGGACTGAAGCTTTCTTT. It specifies CASSDAQGTRTEAFF.

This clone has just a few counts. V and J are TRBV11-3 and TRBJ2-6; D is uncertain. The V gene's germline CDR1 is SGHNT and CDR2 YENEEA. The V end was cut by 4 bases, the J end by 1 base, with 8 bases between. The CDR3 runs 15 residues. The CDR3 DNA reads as TGTGCCAGCAGCTACCTCAGTTCTGGGGCCAACGTCCTGACTTTC. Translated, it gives CASSYLSSGANVLTF.

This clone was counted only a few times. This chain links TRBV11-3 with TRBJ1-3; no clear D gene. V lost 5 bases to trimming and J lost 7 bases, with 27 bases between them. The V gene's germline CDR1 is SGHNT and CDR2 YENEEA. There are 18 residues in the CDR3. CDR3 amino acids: CASSPLMEAGRRRNTIYF. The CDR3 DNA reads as TGTGCCAGCAGCCCCTTGATGGAGGCGGGGAGAAGACGCAACACCATATATTTT.

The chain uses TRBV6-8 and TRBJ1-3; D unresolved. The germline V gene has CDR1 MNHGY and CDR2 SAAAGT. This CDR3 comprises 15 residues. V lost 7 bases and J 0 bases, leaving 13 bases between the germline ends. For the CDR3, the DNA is TGTGCCAGCAATGTGGATGTTGGCTCTGGAAACACCATATATTTT. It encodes CASNVDVGSGNTIYF.

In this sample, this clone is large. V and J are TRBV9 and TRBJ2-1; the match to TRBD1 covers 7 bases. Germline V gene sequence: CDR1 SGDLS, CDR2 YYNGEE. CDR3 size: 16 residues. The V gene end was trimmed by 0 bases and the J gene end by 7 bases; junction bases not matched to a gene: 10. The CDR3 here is CASSVVKGARPNEQFF. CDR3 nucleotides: TGTGCCAGCAGCGTAGTAAAGGGGGCAAGACCAAATGAGCAGTTCTTC. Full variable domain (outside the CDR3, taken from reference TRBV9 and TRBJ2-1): DSGVTQTPKHLITATGQRVTLRCSPRSGDLSVYWYQQSLDQGLQFLIQYYNGEERAKGNILERFSAQQFPDLHSELNLSSLELGDSALYFCASSVVKGARPNEQFFGPGTRLTVL.

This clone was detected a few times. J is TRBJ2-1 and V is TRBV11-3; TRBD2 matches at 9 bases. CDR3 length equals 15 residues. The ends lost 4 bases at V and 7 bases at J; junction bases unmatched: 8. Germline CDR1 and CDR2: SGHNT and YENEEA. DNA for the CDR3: TGTGCCAGCAGCTCGGTCGGTAGCGGGGGTAATGAGCAGTTCTTC. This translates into CASSSVGSGGNEQFF.

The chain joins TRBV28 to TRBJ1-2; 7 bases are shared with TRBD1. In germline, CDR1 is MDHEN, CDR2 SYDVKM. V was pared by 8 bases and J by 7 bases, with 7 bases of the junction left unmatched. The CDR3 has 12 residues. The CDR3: CASQTGNGGYTF. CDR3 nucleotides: TGTGCCAGCCAGACAGGGAACGGTGGCTACACCTTC.

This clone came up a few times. The CDR3, as DNA: TGCGCCAGCAGCTTGGCCGCGACTAGCGGTTACAATGAGCAGTTCTTC. Protein sequence: CASSLAATSGYNEQFF. This sequence joins TRBV5-1 and TRBJ2-1; 9 bases line up with TRBD2. In germline, CDR1 is SGHRS, CDR2 YFSETQ. The trim removed 0 bases at V and 4 bases at J, leaving 5 bases unmatched. The length of the CDR3 is 16 residues.

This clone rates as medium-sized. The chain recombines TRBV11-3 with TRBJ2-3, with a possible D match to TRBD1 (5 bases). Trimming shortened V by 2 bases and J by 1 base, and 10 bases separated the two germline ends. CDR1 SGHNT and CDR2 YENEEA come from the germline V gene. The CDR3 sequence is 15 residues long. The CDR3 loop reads CASSLPQTGTDTQYF. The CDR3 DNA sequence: TGTGCCAGCAGCTTACCCCAGACAGGCACAGATACGCAGTATTTT.

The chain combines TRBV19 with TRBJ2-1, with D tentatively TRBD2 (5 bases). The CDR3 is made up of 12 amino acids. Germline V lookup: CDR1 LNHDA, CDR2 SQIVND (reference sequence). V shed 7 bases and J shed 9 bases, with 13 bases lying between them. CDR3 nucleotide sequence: TGTGCCAGTATTGGGGAGTCGGGTGAGCAGTTCTTC. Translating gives CASIGESGEQFF.

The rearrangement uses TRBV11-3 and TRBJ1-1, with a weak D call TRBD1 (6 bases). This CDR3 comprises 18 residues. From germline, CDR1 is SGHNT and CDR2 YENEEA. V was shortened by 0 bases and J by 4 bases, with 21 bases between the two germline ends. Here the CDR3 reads CASSLDLHGGRSGTEAFF. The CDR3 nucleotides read TGTGCCAGCAGCTTAGATCTTCATGGGGGGCGATCAGGCACTGAAGCTTTCTTT.

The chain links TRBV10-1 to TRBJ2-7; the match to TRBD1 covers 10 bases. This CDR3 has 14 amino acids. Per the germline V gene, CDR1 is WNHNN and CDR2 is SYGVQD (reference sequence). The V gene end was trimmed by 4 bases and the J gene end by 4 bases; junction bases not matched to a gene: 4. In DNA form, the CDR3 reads TGCGCCAGCAGTGCCGGGACAGGGGCGTACGAGCAGTACTTC. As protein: CASSAGTGAYEQYF.

In DNA, the CDR3 is TGTGCCAGCAGCTTAGATGGACAAAACTATGGCTACACCTTC. Amino acids: CASSLDGQNYGYTF. The rearrangement joins TRBV11-3 to TRBJ1-2; D perhaps matches TRBD1 (5 bases). The V and J ends lost 0 bases and 2 bases respectively, with 7 bases between them. Germline V gene data show CDR1 as SGHNT and CDR2 as YENEEA. The CDR3 loop spans 14 amino acids.

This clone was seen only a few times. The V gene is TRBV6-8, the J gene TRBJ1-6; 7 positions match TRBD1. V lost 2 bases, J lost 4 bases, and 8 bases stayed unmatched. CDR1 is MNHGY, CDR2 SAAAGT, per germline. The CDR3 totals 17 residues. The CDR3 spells CASSYGGAGQYNSPLHF. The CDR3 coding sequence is TGTGCCAGCAGTTACGGGGGCGCGGGACAGTATAATTCACCCCTCCACTTT.